This is a list of T cell receptor beta chains from one sample in a study of cytomegalovirus exposure and HLA in healthy donors. Sequencing used immunoSEQ multiplex PCR; TCRdb keeps in-frame clones, though not all of them. The sample has about 140,000 clones; 80% to 85% are singletons. The sample comprised PBMCs. These receptors came from a female donor in good health and CMV-seronegative. Both conserved end residues are part of each CDR3. A D gene is named only where the DNA matches it firmly. Size values are once, few and many counts, or a class for expanded clones, and some rows have none.

TRBV4-1	.	.	TRBJ2-1	CASSQDMTGVYNEQFF	TGCGCCAGCAGCCAAGATATGACGGGAGTATACAATGAGCAGTTCTTC
TRBV10-2	.	.	TRBJ2-7	CASSEWASDVQYF	TGCGCCAGCAGTGAGTGGGCTAGCGATGTACAGTACTTC
TRBV7-6	.	.	TRBJ1-1	CASNNYFNTEAFF	TGTGCCAGCAACAATTATTTTAACACTGAAGCTTTCTTT
TRBV6-5	.	TRBD1	TRBJ2-3	CASSYSRTGGTDTQYF	TGTGCCAGCAGTTACTCTCGGACAGGGGGCACAGATACGCAGTATTTT
TRBV4-1	once	.	TRBJ2-1	CASSLPLASYNEQFF	TGCGCCAGCAGCCTCCCCCTAGCCTCCTACAATGAGCAGTTCTTC
TRBV25-1	.	.	TRBJ1-3	CASSPDGDSGNTIYF	TGTGCCAGCAGCCCGGACGGGGACTCTGGAAACACCATATATTTT
TRBV2	.	TRBD1	TRBJ1-4	CASSEQGGEKLFF	TGTGCCAGCAGTGAACAGGGGGGCGAAAAACTGTTTTTT
TRBV18	.	TRBD2	TRBJ2-7	CASSRTSGRANEQYF	TGTGCCAGCTCACGTACTAGCGGGAGGGCCAACGAGCAGTACTTC
TRBV5-1	few	TRBD2	TRBJ2-1	CASSLTSGRNWDEQFF	TGCGCCAGCAGCTTGACTAGCGGGCGTAACTGGGATGAGCAGTTCTTC
TRBV10-2	.	.	TRBJ1-3	CASSGGQGYGNTIYF	TGCGCCAGCAGTGGAGGTCAGGGGTACGGAAACACCATATATTTT
TRBV2	.	TRBD1	TRBJ2-5	CASGGGTGGFETQYF	TGTGCCAGCGGGGGGGGGACAGGGGGCTTCGAGACCCAGTACTTC
TRBV6-5	.	TRBD1	TRBJ2-7	CASRLPGQVYEQYF	TGTGCCAGCAGATTACCGGGACAGGTCTACGAGCAGTACTTC
TRBV29-1	.	.	TRBJ2-7	CSVVRDLGINEQYF	TGCAGCGTTGTCCGGGACTTGGGCATCAACGAGCAGTACTTC
TRBV11-2	.	TRBD1	TRBJ2-1	CASSKWTGGDEQFF	TGTGCCAGCAGCAAATGGACAGGGGGCGATGAGCAGTTCTTC
TRBV4-1	.	TRBD2	TRBJ2-5	CASSHLAGVSETQYF	TGCGCCAGCAGCCACCTAGCGGGAGTTTCCGAGACCCAGTACTTC
TRBV28	.	TRBD1	TRBJ2-7	CASSPLSGGQGLQYEQYF	TGTGCCAGCAGTCCCCTCTCAGGGGGACAGGGGCTTCAGTACGAGCAGTACTTC
TRBV7-6	.	TRBD1	TRBJ2-2	CASSLTGTGSTGELFF	TGTGCCAGCAGCTTAACCGGGACAGGGAGCACCGGGGAGCTGTTTTTT
TRBV2	.	.	TRBJ2-4	CASSDQGRLAKNIQYF	TGTGCCAGCAGTGATCAGGGGCGATTAGCCAAAAACATTCAGTACTTC
TRBV6-5	.	.	TRBJ2-5	CASRFVPSEETQYF	TGTGCCAGCAGATTCGTCCCCTCAGAAGAGACCCAGTACTTC
TRBV7-3	.	TRBD1	TRBJ2-3	CASSLGTASSTDTQYF	TGTGCCAGCAGCTTAGGGACAGCCAGCAGCACAGATACGCAGTATTTT
TRBV6-1	.	.	TRBJ1-2	CASSEVRGDYGYTF	TGTGCCAGCAGTGAAGTCAGGGGAGACTATGGCTACACCTTC
TRBV28	.	TRBD1	TRBJ2-3	CASRATGTGGSDTQYF	TGTGCCAGCAGGGCGACCGGGACAGGGGGCTCAGATACGCAGTATTTT
TRBV5-1	.	TRBD1	TRBJ1-2	CASSLDETGEGELYGYTF	TGCGCCAGCAGCTTGGATGAGACAGGGGAGGGGGAACTCTATGGCTACACCTTC
TRBV6-5	.	.	TRBJ1-5	CASPTANNQPQHF	TGTGCCAGCCCTACCGCAAACAATCAGCCCCAGCATTTT
TRBV28	.	.	TRBJ2-7	CASSGTTMTRQYF	TGTGCCAGCTCAGGGACAACCATGACGCGGCAGTACTTC
TRBV4-1	.	.	TRBJ2-7	CASSQGDGGSYYEQYF	TGCGCCAGCAGCCAAGGAGATGGGGGGTCCTACTACGAGCAGTACTTC
TRBV11-2	.	TRBD2	TRBJ2-7	CASSFSSAGVYEQYF	TGTGCCAGCAGCTTCTCTTCAGCGGGAGTCTACGAGCAGTACTTC